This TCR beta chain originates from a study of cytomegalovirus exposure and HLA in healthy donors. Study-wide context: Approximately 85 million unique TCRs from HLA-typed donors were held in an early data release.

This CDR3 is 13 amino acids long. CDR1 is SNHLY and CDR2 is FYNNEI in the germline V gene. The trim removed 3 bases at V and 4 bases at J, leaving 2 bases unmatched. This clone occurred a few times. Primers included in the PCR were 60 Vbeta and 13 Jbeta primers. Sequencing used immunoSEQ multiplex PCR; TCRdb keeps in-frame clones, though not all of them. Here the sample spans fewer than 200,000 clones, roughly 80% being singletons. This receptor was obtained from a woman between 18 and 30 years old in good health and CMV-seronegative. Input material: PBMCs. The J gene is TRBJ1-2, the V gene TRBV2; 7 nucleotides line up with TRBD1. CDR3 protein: CASSETGIYGYTF. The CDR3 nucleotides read TGTGCCAGCAGTGAGACAGGGATCTATGGCTACACCTTC.